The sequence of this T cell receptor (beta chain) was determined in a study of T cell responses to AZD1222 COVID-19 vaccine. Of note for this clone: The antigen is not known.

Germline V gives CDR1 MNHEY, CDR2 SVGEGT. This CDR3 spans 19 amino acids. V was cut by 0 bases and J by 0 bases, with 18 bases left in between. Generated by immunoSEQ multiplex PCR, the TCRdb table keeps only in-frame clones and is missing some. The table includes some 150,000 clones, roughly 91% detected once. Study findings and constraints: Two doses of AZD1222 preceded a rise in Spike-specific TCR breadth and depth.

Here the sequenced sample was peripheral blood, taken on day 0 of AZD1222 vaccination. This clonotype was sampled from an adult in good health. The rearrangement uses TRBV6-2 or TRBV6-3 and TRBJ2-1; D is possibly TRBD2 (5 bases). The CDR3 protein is CASSYSIGVEESSYNEQFF. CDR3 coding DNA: TGTGCCAGCAGTTACTCGATCGGTGTGGAGGAAAGCTCCTACAATGAGCAGTTCTTC.